This T cell receptor (beta chain) was sequenced for a study of shared clonotypes between healthy human individuals. Study observations and caveats: The low donor count limited represented genetic and exposure-history diversity. In this cohort, only blood was sampled, and tissue repertoires likely differ.

Sequenced by immunoSEQ multiplex PCR; TCRdb stores in-frame clones only, minus some. The sample contains under 750,000 clones, roughly 72% of which appear only once. About this clone: Antigen specificity is unknown.

The CDR3 is 14 residues long. V was shortened by 7 bases and J by 5 bases, with 14 bases between the two germline ends. Germline V CDR1 and CDR2: SGHVS, FQNEAQ. Only Caucasian adults living in Nashville, Tennessee served as donors. Division of CD4+ cells produced a CD45RA+ naive subset and a CD45RA-negative memory subset. The specimen was memory CD4+ T cells sorted from blood. The subset here: CD45RA-negative fraction. This chain links TRBV7-8 with TRBJ1-4; weak D call: TRBD1 (5 bases). The clonotype was recovered from a woman in her thirties in good health. The CDR3 coding sequence is TGTGCCAGCACTGCTGACAGCCGCAATGAAAAACTGTTTTTT. This gives the protein CASTADSRNEKLFF.